The entry below describes one T cell receptor beta chain. Its specificity is not known. This sample is part of a study of T cell responses to AZD1222 COVID-19 vaccine. Study-level findings and limits: Donors were chiefly white British, with a greater number of females, and clonal diversity was perhaps underestimated.

The CDR3 has 18 residues. After removal of 1 base from V and 2 bases from J, the junction contained 11 bases not matched to a gene. Germline lookup yields CDR1 SGHVS and CDR2 FNYEAQ. Profiling relied on immunoSEQ multiplex PCR, and the TCRdb table lists in-frame clones only, not all of them. The sample has roughly 170,000 clones; approximately 93% are singletons. The sequence derives from an adult in good health. The V gene is TRBV7-6, the J gene TRBJ2-7; TRBD2 matches 10 bases. The sequenced sample was peripheral blood, obtained on day 0 of AZD1222 vaccination. CDR3 sequence: CASSLGRGIAGGTYEQYF. The CDR3 nucleotides read TGTGCCAGCAGCTTAGGACGGGGTATAGCGGGGGGTACCTACGAGCAGTACTTC.